The entry below describes one T cell receptor (beta chain). Libraries were prepared by immunoSEQ multiplex PCR; TCRdb keeps only in-frame clonotypes and omits some of them. This table holds roughly 80,000 clones, approximately 88% found once. This sample is drawn from a study of blood T cell repertoires in COVID-19. Study context: COVID-19 samples collected from the United States, Italy and Spain covered acute and convalescent phases. From T cells, B-cell-depleted T cells, or PBMCs came the material, which was cDNA or gDNA.

V shed 8 bases and J 4 bases; nucleotides not matched to a gene: 7. The CDR3 runs 13 residues. The germline CDR1 and CDR2 sequences are SNHLY and FYNNEI. This sequence originates from a woman aged 80 or older with acute or convalescent COVID-19. Material: peripheral blood. The gene calls are TRBV2 and TRBJ1-2; 7 bases align to TRBD1. The CDR3 here is CASGTRDSYGYTF. The CDR3 DNA reads TGTGCCAGCGGAACCCGGGACAGCTATGGCTACACCTTC.